Below, 9 T cell receptor beta chains from the same sample are listed, as sequenced in a study of cytomegalovirus exposure and HLA in healthy donors. The assay was immunoSEQ multiplex PCR, and TCRdb's table has in-frame clones only and misses some. Of hundreds of thousands of clones listed, less than 95% are singletons. The sample was PBMCs. Every receptor here comes from a woman in her twenties or thirties in good health and CMV-seronegative.

This clone was found a few times. The rearrangement links TRBV6-5 to TRBJ2-3; D is perhaps TRBD1 (5 bases). The CDR3 extends over 15 amino acids. The V gene's germline CDR1 is MNHEY and CDR2 SVGAGI. Trimming shortened V by 1 base and J by 2 bases, and 10 bases separated the two germline ends. CDR3 DNA sequence: TGTGCCAGCAGTTACTGGAACAGGCCCACAGATACGCAGTATTTT. It is translated as CASSYWNRPTDTQYF.

The chain uses TRBV2 and TRBJ1-3; the D gene is possibly TRBD1 (6 bases). There are 16 residues in the CDR3. V shed 4 bases and J shed 0 bases, with 13 bases lying between them. The germline V gene has CDR1 SNHLY and CDR2 FYNNEI. The CDR3 bases are TGTGCCAGCAGTGCGGGACACCGAATCTCTGGAAACACCATATATTTT. Its protein is CASSAGHRISGNTIYF.

On this clone itself: Different DNA sequences within this sample yield the same CDR3. The gene calls are TRBV27 and TRBJ2-7; D is uncertain. This CDR3 is built from 12 residues. Germline CDR1 is MNHEY and CDR2 is SMNVEV (reference sequence). Trimming shortened V by 4 bases and J by 6 bases, and 10 bases separated the two germline ends. The CDR3 region is CASSSPSGEQYF. CDR3 in DNA: TGTGCCAGCAGTTCCCCGTCGGGCGAGCAGTACTTC.

The chain is built from TRBV27 and TRBJ2-3, with 10 bases that match TRBD2. The V segment lost 5 bases and the J segment 1 base; nucleotides outside the gene matches: 6. CDR3 length: 16 amino acids. Germline CDR1 MNHEY, CDR2 SMNVEV (reference sequence). The CDR3 protein is CASSPLAGDRTDTQYF. CDR3 DNA: TGTGCCAGCAGTCCGCTAGCGGGAGATCGCACAGATACGCAGTATTTT.

The genes are TRBV4-1 and TRBJ2-5; D is ambiguous. Germline V gene lookup returns CDR1 MGHRA and CDR2 YSYEKL. This CDR3 spans 13 amino acids. The V gene lost 1 base and the J gene lost 2 bases, with 5 bases spanning the gap. The CDR3 DNA reads TGCGCCAGCAGCCAAGCGCAGCAAGAGACCCAGTACTTC. Translating gives CASSQAQQETQYF.

The chain has TRBV5-1 and TRBJ2-2; D may be TRBD1 (5 bases). CDR1 is SGHRS and CDR2 is YFSETQ in the germline V gene. The CDR3 is 13 amino acids. V gave up 4 bases and J gave up 6 bases, with 10 bases separating them. The CDR3 nucleotides read TGCGCCAGCAGCCAGACAGTCGCCGGGGAGCTGTTTTTT. This gives the protein CASSQTVAGELFF. Full variable domain (outside the CDR3, taken from reference TRBV5-1 and TRBJ2-2): KAGVTQTPRYLIKTRGQQVTLSCSPISGHRSVSWYQQTPGQGLQFLFEYFSETQRNKGNFPGRFSGRQFSNSRSEMNVSTLELGDSALYLCASSQTVAGELFFGEGSRLTVL.

This clone was counted a few times. The V and J genes are TRBV5-8 and TRBJ2-1; 7 nucleotides agree with TRBD2. This CDR3 spans 17 amino acids. V shed 10 bases and J 3 bases; nucleotides not matched to a gene: 19. Germline V gene lookup returns CDR1 SGHTS and CDR2 YDEGEE. Written as DNA, the CDR3 is TGTGCCGCCCCTACGACTTATGCGGGAGTGGTCTACAATGAGCAGTTCTTC. As protein: CAAPTTYAGVVYNEQFF.

The genes are TRBV27 and TRBJ1-1; 9 bases align to TRBD1. The length of the CDR3 is 13 residues. From germline, CDR1 is MNHEY and CDR2 SMNVEV (reference sequence). V gave up 7 bases and J gave up 7 bases; unmatched junction bases: 7. For the CDR3, the DNA is TGTGCCAGCATGAGACAGGGGGGATATGAAGCTTTCTTT. Translation: CASMRQGGYEAFF.

The CDR3 spells CASSLGIPVTSGRPATQYF. In DNA, the CDR3 is TGCGCCAGCAGCTTGGGTATTCCGGTGACTAGCGGGAGGCCAGCTACGCAGTATTTT. V gene TRBV5-1 combines with J gene TRBJ2-3, with 13 bases fitting TRBD2. CDR1 and CDR2 from the germline V gene are SGHRS and YFSETQ. The CDR3 spans 19 residues. V dropped 0 bases and J dropped 8; count of bases not matched to a gene: 15.